Listed here is a single T cell receptor (beta chain). These data come from a study of OX40 agonist ivuxolimab in advanced cancers. As for the study in general: Head and neck, renal cell, melanoma or hepatocellular carcinoma were the cancers that dose-escalation patients had.

Trimming cost V 6 bases and J 3 bases; bases outside gene matches: 9. Germline V gives CDR1 KGHSH, CDR2 LQKENI. The CDR3 extends over 15 amino acids. The protocol was immunoSEQ multiplex PCR, while the TCRdb copy is restricted to in-frame clones and leaves out a portion. The table lists under 25,000 clones, about 86% of them singletons. This TCR was recovered from an adult with an advanced solid tumor such as melanoma, head and neck, liver or kidney cancer. This specimen consisted of CD4+ or CD8+ T cells sorted from blood, obtained in a trial of the OX40 agonist ivuxolimab. J is TRBJ2-7 and V is TRBV18; 9 nucleotides agree with TRBD2. The CDR3 spells CASSRSGGKNYEQYF. The CDR3 DNA reads TGTGCCAGCTCTCGCAGCGGGGGGAAGAACTACGAGCAGTACTTC.